This entry concerns a single T cell receptor beta chain. The antigen is not known. Genomic DNA from each subset was divided evenly over several immunoSEQ plates. Some clones are missing from TCRdb's copy, which holds only in-frame ones; the method was immunoSEQ multiplex PCR. The sample yields 2 million to 2.5 million clones, about 90% seen once. Germline lookup yields CDR1 SGHVS and CDR2 FQNEAQ. The length of the CDR3 is 17 residues. V trimming: 7 bases; J trimming: 8 bases; junction bases outside the gene matches: 19. The entry originates in a study of shared clonotypes between healthy human individuals. The wider study: Researchers assigned three CD4 naive, three CD4 memory, two CD8 naive and one CD8 memory plate to each donor.

CD45RA+ naive and CD45RA-negative memory subsets were separated from CD4+ cells. General study findings and limits: The small donor group covered limited genetic and exposure diversity.

Sequenced material: naive CD4+ T cells from PBMCs. Regarding subset: CD45RA+ positively selected. This TCR derives from a man aged 18 to 29 in good health. Some clones in this sample may be carry-over from other donors' samples. The chain joins TRBV7-8 to TRBJ2-1; 8 nucleotides align to TRBD2. CDR3 protein: CASTPSGSGKGWDEQFF. In nucleotides, the CDR3 is TGTGCCAGCACCCCCTCGGGTAGCGGGAAGGGCTGGGATGAGCAGTTCTTC.